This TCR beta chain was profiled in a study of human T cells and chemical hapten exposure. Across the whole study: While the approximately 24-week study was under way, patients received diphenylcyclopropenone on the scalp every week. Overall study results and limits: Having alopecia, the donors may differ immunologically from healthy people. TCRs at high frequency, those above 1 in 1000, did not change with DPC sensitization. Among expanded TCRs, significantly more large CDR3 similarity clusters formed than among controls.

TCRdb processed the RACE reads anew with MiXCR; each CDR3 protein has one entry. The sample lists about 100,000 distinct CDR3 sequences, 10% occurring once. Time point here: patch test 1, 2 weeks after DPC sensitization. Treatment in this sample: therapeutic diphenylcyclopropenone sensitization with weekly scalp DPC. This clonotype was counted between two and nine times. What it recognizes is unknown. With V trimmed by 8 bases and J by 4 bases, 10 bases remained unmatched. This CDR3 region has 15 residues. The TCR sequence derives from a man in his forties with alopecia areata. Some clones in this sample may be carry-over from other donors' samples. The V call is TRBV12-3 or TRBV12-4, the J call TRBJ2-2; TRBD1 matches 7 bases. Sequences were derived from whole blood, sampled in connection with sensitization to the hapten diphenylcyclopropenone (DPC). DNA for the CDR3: TGTGCCAGCCTAAGACAGGGAAGGTTCACCGGGGAGCTGTTTTTT. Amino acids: CASLRQGRFTGELFF.